This TCR beta chain was obtained from a study of blood T cells in healthy people across ages. Findings of the study overall: The donors' CMV status was not determined, possibly confounding changes in expanded clonotypes. It was the long-lived donors that had more naive CD4+ cells and higher diversity than aged donors.

The V end lost 4 bases, the J end lost 4 bases, and 15 bases lay between the germline ends. The germline CDR1 and CDR2 sequences are SQVTM and ANQGSEA. CDR3 size: 14 residues. With regard to this clonotype: No antigen is known for it.

A second PCR of 7 to 11 cycles used a sample-barcoded 5' primer and a J-beta primer mix. All samples yielded 2.5 million or more CDR3-containing paired-end reads. TCRdb re-derived calls from the 5' RACE reads in MiXCR, one entry per CDR3 protein. Counted here are some 920,000 distinct CDR3 sequences, 45% to 60% occurring once; the ten biggest clones make up 20% to 25%. The sample consisted of blood. The sequence was obtained from a woman between 55 and 75 years old in good health. This chain uses TRBV29-1 with TRBJ2-3; D perhaps matches TRBD2 (6 bases). The CDR3 sequence: CSVGGTLVADTQYF. In DNA form, the CDR3 reads TGCAGCGTTGGCGGGACCTTAGTGGCAGATACGCAGTATTTT.